The 32 T cell receptor beta chains below all came from one sample that was sequenced in a study of cytotoxic CD8 clonotypes in ibrutinib-treated CLL. Clones were sequenced by immunoSEQ multiplex PCR, and TCRdb holds only the in-frame ones, with some missing. Of about 140,000 clones in the sample, approximately 75% are singletons; the top ten hold approximately 28%. The input for sequencing was PBMCs, taken after 12 months of ibrutinib treatment. The receptors derive from a human donor with chronic lymphocytic leukemia.

This chain joins TRBV9 and TRBJ2-1; 14 bases align to TRBD2. The CDR3 has 15 residues. Germline V gene data show CDR1 as SGDLS and CDR2 as YYNGEE. J lost 6 bases, V lost 3 bases, and 2 bases had no gene match. CDR3 sequence: CASSGGLAGGNEQFF. The CDR3 bases are TGTGCCAGCAGCGGAGGACTAGCGGGGGGCAATGAGCAGTTCTTC.

The chain employs TRBV27 and TRBJ1-2, with TRBD1 matching over 11 bases. The CDR3 consists of 15 residues. CDR1 and CDR2 from the germline V gene are MNHEY and SMNVEV (reference sequence). The junction had 3 bases not matched to a gene; V was cut back by 2 bases and J by 4 bases. CDR3 DNA sequence: TGTGCCAGCAGTTTAATGGGACAGGGGGGCTATGGCTACACCTTC. Encoded protein: CASSLMGQGGYGYTF.

The chain employs TRBV27 and TRBJ2-7; D could derive from TRBD1 or TRBD2 (6 bases each). Looked up from germline, CDR1 is MNHEY and CDR2 is SMNVEV (reference sequence). This CDR3 region has 15 residues. V lost 4 bases to trimming and J lost 3 bases, with 16 bases between them. The CDR3 DNA sequence: TGTGCCAGCAGTTCCTTGGGGGGCAACTTCTACGAGCAGTACTTC. As protein: CASSSLGGNFYEQYF.

The V and J genes are TRBV25-1 and TRBJ2-3; D gene uncertain. The germline V and J ends were trimmed by 5 bases and 0 bases, with 6 bases remaining between them. CDR3 length: 13 residues. The germline CDR1 and CDR2 sequences are MGHDK and SYGVNS. DNA for the CDR3: TGTGCCAGCAGTCTACAGAGCACAGATACGCAGTATTTT. Its translation is CASSLQSTDTQYF.

This clone was detected only a few times. This chain connects TRBV7-2 to TRBJ1-3; TRBD1 aligns across 8 bases. This CDR3 comprises 16 residues. V shed 3 bases, J shed 0 bases, and the junction held 4 bases outside the gene matches. In germline, CDR1 is SGHTA, CDR2 FQGNSA. The CDR3 region is CASSFQGAISGNTIYF. The CDR3, as DNA: TGTGCCAGCAGCTTTCAGGGGGCGATCTCTGGAAACACCATATATTTT.

The chain combines TRBV30 with TRBJ2-7; D is uncertain. V was clipped by 1 base and J by 12 bases, with 16 bases between them. The germline V gene encodes CDR1 GTSNPN and CDR2 SVGIG (reference sequence). The CDR3 has 12 amino acids. The CDR3 protein is CAWSAPVSLRYF. The CDR3 coding sequence is TGTGCCTGGAGTGCCCCCGTTTCCCTCAGGTACTTC. Combining the CDR3 with reference TRBV30 and TRBJ2-7 gives the whole variable domain SQTIHQWPATLVQPVGSPLSLECTVEGTSNPNLYWYRQAAGRGLQLLFYSVGIGQISSEVPQNLSASRPQDRQFILSSKKLLLSDSGFYLCAWSAPVSLRYFGPGTRLTVT.

V is TRBV5-5 and J is TRBJ2-2; the D is unclear. The CDR3 has 15 amino acids. The germline V gene has CDR1 SGHKS and CDR2 YYEKEE (reference sequence). V gave up 1 base and J gave up 1 base, with 8 bases separating them. The CDR3 loop reads CASSLWVRNTGELFF. DNA for the CDR3: TGTGCCAGCAGCTTGTGGGTCCGGAACACCGGGGAGCTGTTTTTT.

The chain has TRBV10-3 and TRBJ1-1; D call uncertain. V lost 0 bases, J lost 1 base, and 9 bases lay in between. CDR3 size: 15 residues. From germline, CDR1 is ENHRY and CDR2 SYGVKD. The CDR3 sequence: CAISESRQWNTEAFF. The CDR3 DNA reads as TGTGCCATCAGTGAGTCTCGCCAATGGAACACTGAAGCTTTCTTT.

The rearrangement uses TRBV5-5 and TRBJ2-7; 9 bases line up with TRBD1. Germline-derived CDR1 and CDR2 are SGHKS and YYEKEE (reference sequence). The V and J ends lost 3 bases and 4 bases, in that order; junction bases with no gene match: 8. The CDR3 contains 15 residues. The CDR3 DNA reads as TGTGCCAGCAGCTGGGACAGGGATGCGCCTTACGAGCAGTACTTC. Amino acid sequence: CASSWDRDAPYEQYF. Full variable domain (missing parts from reference TRBV5-5 and TRBJ2-7): DAGVTQSPTHLIKTRGQQVTLRCSPISGHKSVSWYQQVLGQGPQFIFQYYEKEERGRGNFPDRFSARQFPNYSSELNVNALLLGDSALYLCASSWDRDAPYEQYFGPGTRLTVT.

The chain joins TRBV28 to TRBJ2-7; D gene unclear. Trimming left V 3 bases short and J 0 bases short, with 9 bases between. Germline loops: CDR1 MDHEN, CDR2 SYDVKM. This CDR3 contains 14 residues. DNA of the CDR3: TGTGCCAGCAGTTTTGGCCAGGTCTCCTACGAGCAGTACTTC. Amino acids: CASSFGQVSYEQYF.

As to this clone: No DNA is shown, since the ends of the CDR3 on it are uncertain; the CDR3 is the one TCRdb lists. The chain uses TRBV12-1 and TRBJ2-3; TRBD1, the table's D call, lacks a check against the DNA. TRBV12-1 is annotated as a pseudogene. The length of the CDR3 is 15 amino acids, counting both ends. This CDR3 is CASSFVGQGADTQYF.

This chain connects TRBV25-1 to TRBJ2-6; tentative D call: TRBD2 (5 bases). Between the trimmed V and J ends, which lost 3 bases and 4 bases, there was a span of 7 bases. CDR3 length equals 14 residues. CDR1 and CDR2 from the germline V gene are MGHDK and SYGVNS. The CDR3 region has the DNA TGTGCCAGCAGTGAGACGGGAGGGGCCAACGTCCTGACTTTC. It encodes CASSETGGANVLTF.

The gene calls are TRBV7-2 and TRBJ2-3; a weak D match, TRBD2 (5 bases). Germline V gene sequence: CDR1 SGHTA, CDR2 FQGNSA. The CDR3 is 16 residues long. Trimming removed 5 bases at V and 0 bases at J, with 15 bases between. The CDR3: CASSPSRIPSTDTQYF. The CDR3 nucleotides are TGTGCCAGCAGCCCTAGCCGGATTCCTAGCACAGATACGCAGTATTTT. The complete variable domain, with remaining parts taken from reference TRBV7-2 and TRBJ2-3, reads GAGVSQSPSNKVTEKGKDVELRCDPISGHTALYWYRQSLGQGLEFLIYFQGNSAPDKSGLPSDRFSAERTGGSVSTLTIQRTQQEDSAVYLCASSPSRIPSTDTQYFGPGTRLTVL.

This rearrangement joins TRBV6-5 to TRBJ2-5, with TRBD1 identical over 10 bases. V gave up 0 bases and J gave up 6 bases; unmatched junction bases: 7. The length of the CDR3 is 16 residues. Per germline, CDR1 MNHEY and CDR2 SVGAGI. CDR3 sequence reads: CASSYSRTGGLQTQYF. CDR3 in DNA: TGTGCCAGCAGTTACTCTAGGACAGGGGGGTTGCAGACCCAGTACTTC.

The chain employs TRBV5-1 and TRBJ2-1, with 9 bases fitting TRBD2. The CDR3 spans 15 residues. The germline V gene encodes CDR1 SGHRS and CDR2 YFSETQ. Unmatched junction bases numbered 7, after V lost 5 bases and J lost 4 bases. The CDR3 sequence is CASRRTSEGYNEQFF. The CDR3 DNA reads TGCGCCAGCAGGAGGACTAGCGAGGGATACAATGAGCAGTTCTTC.

This sequence joins TRBV19 and TRBJ2-3; TRBD1 might be the D (5 bases). The CDR3 covers 13 residues. Trimming pared 10 bases from V and 1 base from J, leaving 12 bases between. Germline CDR1 and CDR2: LNHDA and SQIVND (reference sequence). The CDR3 DNA is TGTGCCATTAGAGGCAGGGGCACAGATACGCAGTATTTT. This codes for CAIRGRGTDTQYF.

The chain recombines TRBV5-1 with TRBJ2-1; D is ambiguous. Trimming took 1 base from V and 0 from J, leaving 2 bases between them. The germline CDR1 and CDR2 sequences are SGHRS and YFSETQ. The CDR3 runs to 13 residues. Here the CDR3 reads CASSLSSYNEQFF. In nucleotides, the CDR3 is TGCGCCAGCAGCTTGAGCTCCTACAATGAGCAGTTCTTC.

The chain recombines TRBV27 with TRBJ1-4; 10 nucleotides line up with TRBD1. CDR1 is MNHEY and CDR2 is SMNVEV in the germline V gene (reference sequence). CDR3 length: 13 amino acids. V dropped 6 bases and J dropped 11; count of bases not matched to a gene: 6. The chain's CDR3 is CASRTGTGDKLFF. The DNA for the CDR3 is TGTGCCAGCAGAACCGGGACAGGGGACAAACTGTTTTTT.

The rearrangement links TRBV6-5 to TRBJ1-2; 9 nucleotides align to TRBD1. The V segment lost 2 bases and the J segment 4 bases; nucleotides outside the gene matches: 5. The CDR3 is made up of 15 amino acids. CDR1 MNHEY and CDR2 SVGAGI come from the germline V gene. The CDR3 sequence: CASSYGTGISYGYTF. CDR3 bases: TGTGCCAGCAGTTACGGGACAGGGATATCCTATGGCTACACCTTC.

The chain recombines TRBV10-3 with TRBJ2-1; D might be TRBD1 or TRBD2, each matching 5 bases. The V gene's germline CDR1 is ENHRY and CDR2 SYGVKD. Trimming cost V 6 bases and J 3 bases, with 12 bases left between them. This CDR3 spans 14 amino acids. The CDR3 bases are TGTGCCATCAGCCGGGACGGAGACTACAATGAGCAGTTCTTC. Protein: CAISRDGDYNEQFF.

The rearrangement uses TRBV19 and TRBJ1-4; 12 positions match TRBD1. Germline CDR1 is LNHDA and CDR2 is SQIVND (reference sequence). The CDR3 totals 14 residues. V trimming: 4 bases; J trimming: 11 bases; junction bases outside the gene matches: 5. The CDR3 DNA reads as TGTGCCAGTAGTACCGGGACAGGGGGCTCCAAACTGTTTTTT. Amino acids: CASSTGTGGSKLFF.

The V call is TRBV6-5, the J call TRBJ2-5, with D possibly TRBD2 on 6 matching bases. CDR1 is MNHEY and CDR2 is SVGAGI in the germline V gene. The CDR3 has 15 amino acids. V lost 2 bases, J lost 5 bases, and 15 bases lay in between. The CDR3 region has the DNA TGTGCCAGCAGTTACGGTGGAGGGGTAAGGGAGACCCAGTACTTC. It yields the protein CASSYGGGVRETQYF.

This sequence joins TRBV25-1 and TRBJ1-2, with a weak D call TRBD1 (6 bases). The V end was cut by 1 base, the J end by 6 bases, with 15 bases between. Germline CDR1 is MGHDK and CDR2 is SYGVNS. This CDR3 spans 15 amino acids. For the CDR3, the DNA is TGTGCCAGCAGTGAATCAGTGTCACAGGGTAATGGCTACACCTTC. This gives the protein CASSESVSQGNGYTF.

This clone was seen just once. V gene TRBV7-9 combines with J gene TRBJ2-7; 11 nucleotides line up with TRBD2. J gave up 7 bases and V 5 bases, and 16 bases lay outside the gene matches. The CDR3 totals 17 residues. Germline V gene data show CDR1 as SEHNR and CDR2 as FQNEAQ (reference sequence). The CDR3 region is CASSTGTSGRELGEQYF. In DNA form, the CDR3 reads TGTGCCAGCAGCACCGGGACTAGCGGTAGGGAGTTGGGGGAGCAGTACTTC.

This clone was detected a few times. DNA of the CDR3: TGCAGCGTTGTATCTAGTCCGAGGGACTACAATGAGCAGTTCTTC. This gives the protein CSVVSSPRDYNEQFF. The chain uses TRBV29-1 and TRBJ2-1, with D maybe TRBD2 (5 bases). Germline CDR1 and CDR2: SQVTM and ANQGSEA. The CDR3 is 15 residues long. Trimming cost V 4 bases and J 3 bases, with 16 bases left between them.

The chain has TRBV27 and TRBJ2-6; D gene unclear. Germline CDR1 is MNHEY and CDR2 is SMNVEV (reference sequence). V lost 2 bases, J lost 0 bases, and 5 bases lay in between. The CDR3 has 15 amino acids. As DNA, the CDR3 is TGTGCCAGCAGTTTACGGTACTCTGGGGCCAACGTCCTGACTTTC. Encoded protein: CASSLRYSGANVLTF.

This clone has only a few counts. V and J are TRBV4-1 and TRBJ2-3; a possible D gene is TRBD2 (6 bases). This CDR3 is 14 amino acids long. With 0 bases removed from V and 7 bases from J, the gap between germline ends came to 11 bases. CDR1 and CDR2 (germline): MGHRA, YSYEKL. CDR3: CASSQDWGRNTQYF. CDR3 sequence (DNA): TGCGCCAGCAGCCAAGACTGGGGGAGGAATACGCAGTATTTT.

The chain recombines TRBV5-1 with TRBJ2-1; 11 bases map to TRBD2. Trimming took 4 bases from V and 3 from J; bases not matched to a gene: 6. CDR3 size: 16 residues. Germline CDR1 is SGHRS and CDR2 is YFSETQ. CDR3 amino acids: CASSTSTSGIYNEQFF. The CDR3 DNA is TGCGCCAGCAGCACCTCGACTAGCGGGATCTACAATGAGCAGTTCTTC.

The chain uses TRBV7-2 and TRBJ1-1; possible D gene TRBD1, 5 bases. The germline CDR1 and CDR2 sequences are SGHTA and FQGNSA. The V and J ends lost 3 bases and 10 bases respectively, with 12 bases between them. This CDR3 is 12 amino acids long. The CDR3 nucleotides read TGTGCCAGCAGCTTCCTAACCGGGGGAGCTTTCTTT. It yields the protein CASSFLTGGAFF.

Only a few counts were recorded for this clone. V is TRBV5-5 and J is TRBJ1-1; D uncertain. The V gene's germline CDR1 is SGHKS and CDR2 YYEKEE (reference sequence). The CDR3 length is 13 residues. The V gene lost 4 bases and the J gene lost 2 bases, with 9 bases spanning the gap. The CDR3 sequence is CASSVTANTEAFF. The CDR3 coding sequence is TGTGCCAGCAGCGTCACAGCTAACACTGAAGCTTTCTTT.

J is TRBJ2-7 and V is TRBV7-8; D perhaps matches TRBD1 (5 bases). V lost 1 base, J lost 3 bases, and 13 bases lay in between. Germline V gene data show CDR1 as SGHVS and CDR2 as FQNEAQ. This CDR3 is 15 amino acids long. CDR3 amino acids: CASSLGQAGFYEQYF. CDR3 nucleotides: TGTGCCAGCAGCTTAGGTCAGGCAGGGTTCTACGAGCAGTACTTC.

With respect to this clone: Since the CDR3 does not end with the conserved phenylalanine or tryptophan, this likely comes from a read error. No DNA is shown, since the ends of the CDR3 on it are uncertain; the CDR3 is the one TCRdb lists. The gene calls are TRBV12-5 and TRBJ2-7; the table's TRBD1 call for D was not verified on the DNA. Germline V CDR1 and CDR2: LGHNT, FRNRAP. With termini counted, the CDR3 has 12 amino acids. The CDR3 reads CASGSRLSGHFI.